This T cell receptor (beta chain) was identified during a study of cytomegalovirus exposure and HLA in healthy donors. Study results and limitations: Later analysis identified 15,000 to 20,000 TCR beta sequences associated with HLA alleles, using a false discovery rate threshold of 0.05. Excluded: some indistinguishable V segments such as TRBV6-2 and TRBV6-3. According to reports, the classifier identified cytomegalovirus status with high specificity and sensitivity.

In the PCR, 60 Vbeta and 13 Jbeta primers were used. Here immunoSEQ multiplex PCR was the method, and the copy in TCRdb shows in-frame clones only, minus some. Seen here are some 160,000 clones, roughly 80% observed once, and the top ten hold approximately 3.1%. In the case of this clone: Its antigen is currently unknown.

In nominal health when sampled, donors likely had unrecorded immune exposures nonetheless. Per germline, CDR1 SGHAT and CDR2 FQNNGV. V lost 1 base to trimming and J lost 0 bases, with 9 bases between them. There are 15 residues in the CDR3. This sequence was found in a woman in her forties in good health and CMV-seronegative. The specimen sequenced was PBMCs. The chain has TRBV11-2 and TRBJ2-5; D is uncertain. DNA of the CDR3: TGTGCCAGCAGCTTAGCAACATCGTACCAAGAGACCCAGTACTTC. As protein: CASSLATSYQETQYF.